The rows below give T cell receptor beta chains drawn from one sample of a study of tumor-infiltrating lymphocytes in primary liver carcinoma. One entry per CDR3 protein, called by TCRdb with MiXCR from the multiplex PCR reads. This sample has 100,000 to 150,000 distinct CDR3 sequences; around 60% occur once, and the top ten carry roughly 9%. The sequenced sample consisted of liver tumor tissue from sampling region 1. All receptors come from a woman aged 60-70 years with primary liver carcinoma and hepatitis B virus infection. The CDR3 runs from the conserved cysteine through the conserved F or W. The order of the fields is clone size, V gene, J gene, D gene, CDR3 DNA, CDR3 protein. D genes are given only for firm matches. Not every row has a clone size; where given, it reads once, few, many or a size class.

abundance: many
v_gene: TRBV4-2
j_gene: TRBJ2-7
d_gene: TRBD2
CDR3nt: TGTGCCAGCAGCCAAGGCCTAGCGGGAGGATCTCACTACGAGCAGTACTTC
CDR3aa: CASSQGLAGGSHYEQYF

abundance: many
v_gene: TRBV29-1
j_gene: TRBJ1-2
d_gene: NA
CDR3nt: TGCAGCGTTGAAGGGGCAGGGGTTAACTATGGCTACACCTTC
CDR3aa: CSVEGAGVNYGYTF

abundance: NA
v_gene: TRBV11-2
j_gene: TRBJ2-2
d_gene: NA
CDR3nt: TGTGCCAGCAGCTTAGACCCCGACGGGGCGAACACCGGGGAGTTGTTTTTT
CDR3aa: CASSLDPDGANTGELFF

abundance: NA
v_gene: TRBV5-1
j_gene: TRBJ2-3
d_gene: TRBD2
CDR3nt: TGCGCCAGCAGATTGGATACTAGCGGGGGCACAGATACGCAGTATTTT
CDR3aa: CASRLDTSGGTDTQYF

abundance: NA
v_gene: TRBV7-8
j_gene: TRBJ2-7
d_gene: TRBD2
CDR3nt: TGTGCCAGCAGCTCAGGAGCGGGGGAGCAGTACTTC
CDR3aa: CASSSGAGEQYF

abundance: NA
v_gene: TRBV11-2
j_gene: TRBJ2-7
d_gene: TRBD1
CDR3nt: TGTGTCAGCAGCCGGGACAGGGTAGGGCATGAGCAGTACTTC
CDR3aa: CVSSRDRVGHEQYF

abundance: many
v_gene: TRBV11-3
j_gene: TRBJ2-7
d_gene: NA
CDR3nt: TGTGCCAGCAGCTTAGCCTCGGGACTGGCCTACGAGCAGTACTTC
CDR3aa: CASSLASGLAYEQYF

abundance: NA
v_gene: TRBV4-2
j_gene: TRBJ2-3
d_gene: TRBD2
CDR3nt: TGTGTCAGCAGCAAAGTGGAGGGAGGGCGCACAGATACGCAGTATTTT
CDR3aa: CVSSKVEGGRTDTQYF

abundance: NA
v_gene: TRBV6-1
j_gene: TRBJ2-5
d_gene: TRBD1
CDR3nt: TGTGCTAGCAGTGAAGTGATAGGGGGCGTAGAGACCCAGTACTTC
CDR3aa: CASSEVIGGVETQYF

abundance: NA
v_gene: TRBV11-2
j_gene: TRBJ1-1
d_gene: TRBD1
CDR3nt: TGTGCCAGCGCGTGGGACAGGGGCTTCGGAACTGGAGCTTTCTTT
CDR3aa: CASAWDRGFGTGAFF

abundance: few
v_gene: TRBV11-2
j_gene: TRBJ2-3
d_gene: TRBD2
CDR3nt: TGTGCCAGCAGTCCCGTAGCGGGAGTGAGCGCAGATACGCAGTATTTT
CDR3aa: CASSPVAGVSADTQYF

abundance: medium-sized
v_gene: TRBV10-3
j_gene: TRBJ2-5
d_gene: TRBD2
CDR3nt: TGTGCCATCAGTCTTAGCGGGAAGGGTGAGACCCAGTACTTC
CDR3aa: CAISLSGKGETQYF

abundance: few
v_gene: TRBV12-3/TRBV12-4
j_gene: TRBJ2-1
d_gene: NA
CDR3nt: TGTGCCAGCAGCCTGCTAAGTCACAATGAGCAGTTCTTC
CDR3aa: CASSLLSHNEQFF

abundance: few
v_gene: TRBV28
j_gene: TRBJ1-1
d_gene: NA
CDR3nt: TGTGCCAGCAAGAGGGGGGGTGTAGCTTTCTTT
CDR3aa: CASKRGGVAFF

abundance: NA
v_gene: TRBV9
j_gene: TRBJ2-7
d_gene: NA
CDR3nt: TGTGCCAGCAGCGTAGGCCTCGGAGGATACGAGCAGTACTTC
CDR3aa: CASSVGLGGYEQYF

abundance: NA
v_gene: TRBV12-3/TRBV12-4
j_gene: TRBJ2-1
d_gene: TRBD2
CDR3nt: TGTGTAAGCAGTTTCGTGAGACTAGCGGGAGGGAATGAGCAGTTCTTC
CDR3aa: CVSSFVRLAGGNEQFF

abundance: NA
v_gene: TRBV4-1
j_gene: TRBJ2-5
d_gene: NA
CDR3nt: TGCGCCAGCAACCAAGCGACGGCCCGCTCGGCCCAGTACTTC
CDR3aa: CASNQATARSAQYF

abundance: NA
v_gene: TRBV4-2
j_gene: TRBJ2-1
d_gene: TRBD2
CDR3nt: TGTGCCAGCAGCCAAGACTATGTCGGGGGGTACAATGAGCAGTTTTTC
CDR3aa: CASSQDYVGGYNEQFF

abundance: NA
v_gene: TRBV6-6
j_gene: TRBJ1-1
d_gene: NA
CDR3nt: TGTGTCAGCAGTTACCAAGTTGGGATAGGGGTTTGGGACGCTGAAGCTTTCTTT
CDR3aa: CVSSYQVGIGVWDAEAFF

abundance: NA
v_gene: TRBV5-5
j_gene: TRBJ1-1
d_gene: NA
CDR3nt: TGTGCCAGCAGGAGCGTCGGACAAAAGAACACTGAAGCTTTCTTT
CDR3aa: CASRSVGQKNTEAFF

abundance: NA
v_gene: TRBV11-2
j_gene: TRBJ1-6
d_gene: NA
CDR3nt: TGTGCCAGCAGCTCCGCCGGGACACGGGGATCACCCCCCCACTTT
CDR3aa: CASSSAGTRGSPPHF

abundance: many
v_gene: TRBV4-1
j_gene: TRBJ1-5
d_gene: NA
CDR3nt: TGCGCCAGCAGCCAAGAAAACAAGGGCGGTCAGCCCCAGCATTTT
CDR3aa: CASSQENKGGQPQHF

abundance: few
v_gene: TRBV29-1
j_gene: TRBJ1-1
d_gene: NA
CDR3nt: TGCAGCGGCCGCCGAGCTTTGAACACTGAAGCTTTCTTT
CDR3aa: CSGRRALNTEAFF

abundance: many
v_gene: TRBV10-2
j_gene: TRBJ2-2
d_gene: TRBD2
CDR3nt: TGCGCCAGCAGCCAGGGACTAGCGGGAGGAACGAACACCGGGGAGCTGTTTTTT
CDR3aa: CASSQGLAGGTNTGELFF

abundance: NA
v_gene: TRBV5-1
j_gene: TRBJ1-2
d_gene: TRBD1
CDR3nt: TGCGCCAGCAGCCCGGGGACAGGGAAGGGCAACTATGGCTACACCTTC
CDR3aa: CASSPGTGKGNYGYTF

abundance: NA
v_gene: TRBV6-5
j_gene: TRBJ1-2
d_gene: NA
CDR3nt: TGTGCCAGCAGATCCAGTGGGGGCAACTATGGCTACACCTTC
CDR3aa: CASRSSGGNYGYTF